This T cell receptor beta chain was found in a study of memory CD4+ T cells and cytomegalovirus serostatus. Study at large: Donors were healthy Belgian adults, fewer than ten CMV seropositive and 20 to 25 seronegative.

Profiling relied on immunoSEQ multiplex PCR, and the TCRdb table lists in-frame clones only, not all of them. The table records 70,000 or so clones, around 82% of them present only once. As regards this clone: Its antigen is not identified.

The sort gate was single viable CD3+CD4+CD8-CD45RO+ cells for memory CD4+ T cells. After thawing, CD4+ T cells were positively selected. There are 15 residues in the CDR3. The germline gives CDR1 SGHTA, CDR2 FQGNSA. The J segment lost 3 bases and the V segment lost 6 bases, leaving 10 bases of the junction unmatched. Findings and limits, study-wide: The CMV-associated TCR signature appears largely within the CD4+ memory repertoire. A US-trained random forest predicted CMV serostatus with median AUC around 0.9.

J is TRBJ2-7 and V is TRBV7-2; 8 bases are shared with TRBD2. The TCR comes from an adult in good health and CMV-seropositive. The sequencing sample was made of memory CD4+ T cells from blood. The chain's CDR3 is CASRFSGGPRYEQYF. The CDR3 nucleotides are TGTGCCAGCAGGTTTTCGGGGGGGCCCCGCTACGAGCAGTACTTC.